The 9 T cell receptor beta chains presented below share a single source sample, sequenced in a study of T cell clonotyping in hematopoietic cell transplantation (dated by TCRdb to the early 2020s). The library was made by the immunoSEQ multiplex PCR assay. Entries here come from immuneACCESS through TCRdb and include only in-frame sequences with V and J called. Some clones fail to appear in such tables; in the studies checked, an unresolved V gene covers under half of the shortfall, and the cause of the remainder is unknown. This sample is represented by fewer than 100,000 clones; almost 97% of them were singletons. Together, the top ten hold about 1.8% of the sample. The time point label on this specimen signifies: recipient sample about 28 days before transplant, after cytoreduction. The specimen comprised peripheral blood mononuclear cells, sampled before stem cell transplant. Every receptor here comes from a woman aged 50 to 65 with acute myeloid leukemia. Some clones in this sample may be carry-over from other donors' samples.

The rearrangement uses TRBV28 and TRBJ1-5; D not resolved. The V gene lost 3 bases and the J gene lost 0 bases, with 12 bases spanning the gap. The CDR3 loop spans 16 amino acids. CDR1 is MDHEN, CDR2 SYDVKM, per germline. CDR3 sequence reads: CASSFFEYNSNQPQHF. Written as DNA, the CDR3 is TGTGCCAGCAGTTTCTTCGAGTATAATAGCAATCAGCCCCAGCATTTT.

The chain combines TRBV6-5 with TRBJ2-3; weak D call: TRBD1 (6 bases). CDR1 and CDR2 from the germline V gene are MNHEY and SVGAGI. V lost 6 bases, J lost 0 bases, and 13 bases lay in between. CDR3 length: 15 residues. The CDR3 sequence is CASSSDSSSTDTQYF. CDR3 bases: TGTGCCAGCAGCTCGGACAGCTCTAGCACAGATACGCAGTATTTT.

The chain is built from TRBV5-1 and TRBJ1-1, with a weak D call TRBD1 (6 bases). The CDR3 runs to 14 residues. Trimming removed 0 bases at V and 2 bases at J, with 8 bases between. In germline, CDR1 is SGHRS, CDR2 YFSETQ. Written as DNA, the CDR3 is TGCGCCAGCAGCTTGGGGACAGCAAACACTGAAGCTTTCTTT. Translating gives CASSLGTANTEAFF.

The chain recombines TRBV5-6 with TRBJ2-3; D not resolved. Between the trimmed V and J ends, which lost 4 bases and 7 bases, there was a span of 10 bases. This CDR3 region has 12 residues. CDR1 is SGHDT, CDR2 YYEEEE, per germline. The CDR3 loop is CASSAGRYTQYF. CDR3 DNA sequence: TGTGCCAGCAGCGCCGGTCGATATACGCAGTATTTT.

V is TRBV7-2 and J is TRBJ1-4, with D tentatively TRBD1 (5 bases). The V gene lost 4 bases and the J gene lost 4 bases, with 22 bases spanning the gap. There are 18 residues in the CDR3. Germline CDR1 SGHTA, CDR2 FQGNSA. The CDR3 is CASSYNPRDASYNEKLFF. The CDR3 DNA reads as TGTGCCAGCAGCTACAACCCCCGGGACGCCTCTTATAATGAAAAACTGTTTTTT.

The DNA for the CDR3 is TGTGCCATCAAACCGGGACAGGGTCAGGATGGCTACACCTTC. Encoded protein: CAIKPGQGQDGYTF. The chain links TRBV10-3 to TRBJ1-2; 9 bases line up with TRBD1. Germline V gives CDR1 ENHRY, CDR2 SYGVKD. This CDR3 spans 14 amino acids. Trimming cost V 7 bases and J 6 bases; bases outside gene matches: 9.

The chain employs TRBV4-1 and TRBJ1-5; perhaps TRBD1 as D (6 bases). V lost 0 bases to trimming and J lost 4 bases, with 10 bases between them. CDR1 and CDR2 from the germline V gene are MGHRA and YSYEKL. The CDR3 consists of 15 residues. The CDR3 loop reads CASSQDDRPNQPQHF. The CDR3 DNA is TGCGCCAGCAGCCAAGATGACAGGCCAAATCAGCCCCAGCATTTT.

The gene calls are TRBV27 and TRBJ1-3; perhaps TRBD1 as D (5 bases). The CDR3 totals 14 residues. In germline, CDR1 is MNHEY, CDR2 SMNVEV (reference sequence). Trimming removed 8 bases from V and 1 base from J, with 12 bases in between. CDR3 nucleotide sequence: TGTGCCAGCCGAACCGGGGGGTCTGGAAACACCATATATTTT. Translation gives CASRTGGSGNTIYF.

V gene TRBV4-1 combines with J gene TRBJ1-5, with a weak D call TRBD1 (5 bases). V gave up 0 bases and J gave up 6 bases, with 21 bases separating them. The CDR3 length is 18 residues. CDR1 is MGHRA, CDR2 YSYEKL, per germline. In DNA, the CDR3 is TGCGCCAGCAGCCAAGATGCCGCCGGGACTGATAGTGGTCAGCCCCAGCATTTT. It encodes CASSQDAAGTDSGQPQHF.